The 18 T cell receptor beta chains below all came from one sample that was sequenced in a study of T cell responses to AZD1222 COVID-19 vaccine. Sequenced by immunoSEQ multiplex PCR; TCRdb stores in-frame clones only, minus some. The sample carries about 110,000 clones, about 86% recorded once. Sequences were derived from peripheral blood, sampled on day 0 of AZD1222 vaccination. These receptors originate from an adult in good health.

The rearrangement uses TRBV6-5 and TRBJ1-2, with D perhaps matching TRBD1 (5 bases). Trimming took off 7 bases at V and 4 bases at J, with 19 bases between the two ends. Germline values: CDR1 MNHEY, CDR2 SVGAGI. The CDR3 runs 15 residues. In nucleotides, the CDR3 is TGTGCCAGCACCGGCCGGGGGGGGTTTGGCTATGGCTACACCTTC. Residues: CASTGRGGFGYGYTF.

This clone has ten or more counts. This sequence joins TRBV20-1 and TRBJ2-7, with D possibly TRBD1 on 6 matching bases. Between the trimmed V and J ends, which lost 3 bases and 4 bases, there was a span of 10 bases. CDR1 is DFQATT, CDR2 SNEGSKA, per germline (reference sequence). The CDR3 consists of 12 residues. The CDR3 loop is CSASEGGYEQYF. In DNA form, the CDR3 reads TGCAGTGCTAGTGAAGGGGGATACGAGCAGTACTTC.

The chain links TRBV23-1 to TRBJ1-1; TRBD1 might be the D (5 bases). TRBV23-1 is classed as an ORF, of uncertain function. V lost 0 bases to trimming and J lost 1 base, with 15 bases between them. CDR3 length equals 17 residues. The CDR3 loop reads CASSQSGQGYENTEAFF. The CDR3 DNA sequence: TGCGCCAGCAGTCAATCGGGGCAGGGTTACGAGAACACTGAAGCTTTCTTT.

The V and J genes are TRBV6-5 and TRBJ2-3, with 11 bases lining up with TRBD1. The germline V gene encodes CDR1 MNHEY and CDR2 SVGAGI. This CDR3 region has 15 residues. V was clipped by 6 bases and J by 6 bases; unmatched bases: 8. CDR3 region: CASSSPGQGEDTQYF. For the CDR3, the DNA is TGTGCCAGCAGCTCGCCGGGACAGGGGGAGGATACGCAGTATTTT.

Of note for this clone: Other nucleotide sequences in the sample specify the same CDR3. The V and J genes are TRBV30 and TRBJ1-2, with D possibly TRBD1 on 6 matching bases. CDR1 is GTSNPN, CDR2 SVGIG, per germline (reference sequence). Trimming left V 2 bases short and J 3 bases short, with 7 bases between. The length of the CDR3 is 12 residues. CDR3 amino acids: CAWSPGDYGYTF. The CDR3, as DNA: TGTGCCTGGAGTCCAGGGGACTATGGCTACACCTTC. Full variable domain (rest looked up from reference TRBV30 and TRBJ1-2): SQTIHQWPATLVQPVGSPLSLECTVEGTSNPNLYWYRQAAGRGLQLLFYSVGIGQISSEVPQNLSASRPQDRQFILSSKKLLLSDSGFYLCAWSPGDYGYTFGSGTRLTVV.

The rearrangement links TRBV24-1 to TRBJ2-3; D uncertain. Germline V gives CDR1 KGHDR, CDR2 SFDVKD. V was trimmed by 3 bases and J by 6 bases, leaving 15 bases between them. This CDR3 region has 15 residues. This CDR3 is CATSDPRRTRDTQYF. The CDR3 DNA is TGTGCCACCAGTGATCCCAGAAGAACCCGTGATACGCAGTATTTT.

CDR3 DNA: TGTGCCAGCAGCTTAGTGGGGGGTGGAATCCAGCCCCAGCATTTT. Translated: CASSLVGGGIQPQHF. The genes are TRBV7-8 and TRBJ1-5; TRBD1 might be the D (5 bases). V lost 1 base, J lost 7 bases, and 14 bases lay in between. The germline V gene encodes CDR1 SGHVS and CDR2 FQNEAQ. This CDR3 comprises 15 residues.

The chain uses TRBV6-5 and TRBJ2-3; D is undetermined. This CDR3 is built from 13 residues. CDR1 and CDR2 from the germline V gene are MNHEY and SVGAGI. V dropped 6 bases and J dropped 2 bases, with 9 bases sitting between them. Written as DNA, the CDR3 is TGTGCCAGCAGACGCCCCGACACAGATACGCAGTATTTT. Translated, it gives CASRRPDTDTQYF.

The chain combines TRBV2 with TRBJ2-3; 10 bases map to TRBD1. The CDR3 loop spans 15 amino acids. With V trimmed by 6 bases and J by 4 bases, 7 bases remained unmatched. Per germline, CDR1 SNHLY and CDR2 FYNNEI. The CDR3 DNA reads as TGTGCCAGCAGCGCAACCGGGACAGGGGCAGATACGCAGTATTTT. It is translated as CASSATGTGADTQYF.

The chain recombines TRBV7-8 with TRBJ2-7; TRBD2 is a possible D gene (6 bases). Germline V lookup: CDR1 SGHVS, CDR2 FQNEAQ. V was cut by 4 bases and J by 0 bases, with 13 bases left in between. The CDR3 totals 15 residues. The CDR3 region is CASSSRRESSYEQYF. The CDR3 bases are TGTGCCAGCAGCTCACGTCGGGAGAGCTCCTACGAGCAGTACTTC.

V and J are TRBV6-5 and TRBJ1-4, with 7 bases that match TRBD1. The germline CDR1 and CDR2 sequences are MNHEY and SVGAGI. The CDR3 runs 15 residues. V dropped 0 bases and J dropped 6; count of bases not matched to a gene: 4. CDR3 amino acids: CASSYSRGYDEKLFF. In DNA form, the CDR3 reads TGTGCCAGCAGTTACTCCAGGGGGTACGATGAAAAACTGTTTTTT.

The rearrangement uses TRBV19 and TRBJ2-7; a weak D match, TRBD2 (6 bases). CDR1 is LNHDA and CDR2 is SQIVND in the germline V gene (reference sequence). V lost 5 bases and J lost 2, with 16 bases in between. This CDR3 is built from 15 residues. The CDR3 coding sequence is TGTGCCAGTAGTCTCCAGTACCCGGGGGCCTACGAGCAGTACTTC. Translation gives CASSLQYPGAYEQYF.

The CDR3: CASSLVGGQGYTF. The CDR3 DNA follows: TGTGCCAGCAGCCTGGTAGGGGGGCAGGGCTACACCTTC. The chain couples TRBV3-1 (or the pseudogene TRBV3-2) to TRBJ1-2; a weak D match, TRBD1 (6 bases). The CDR3 loop spans 13 amino acids. Germline V lookup: CDR1 LGHDT, CDR2 YNNKEL (reference sequence). Trimming took off 4 bases at V and 8 bases at J, with 14 bases between the two ends.

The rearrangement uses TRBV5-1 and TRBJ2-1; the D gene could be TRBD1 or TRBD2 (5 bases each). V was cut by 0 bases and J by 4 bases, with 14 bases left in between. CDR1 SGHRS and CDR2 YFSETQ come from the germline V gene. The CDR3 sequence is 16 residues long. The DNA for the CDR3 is TGCGCCAGCAGCTTGGTCGGGGACCCGTCGTACAATGAGCAGTTCTTC. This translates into CASSLVGDPSYNEQFF.

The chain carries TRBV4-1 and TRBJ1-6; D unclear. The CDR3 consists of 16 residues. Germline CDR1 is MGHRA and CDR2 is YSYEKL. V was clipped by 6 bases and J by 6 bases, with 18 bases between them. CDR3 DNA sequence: TGCGCCAGCAGGAGGACCACGGCCGCCTTTAATTCACCCCTCCACTTT. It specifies CASRRTTAAFNSPLHF.

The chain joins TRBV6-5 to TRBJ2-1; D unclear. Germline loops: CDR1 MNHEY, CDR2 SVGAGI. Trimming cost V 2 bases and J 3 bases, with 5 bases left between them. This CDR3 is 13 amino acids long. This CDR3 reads CASSYTVYNEQFF. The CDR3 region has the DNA TGTGCCAGCAGTTACACTGTCTACAATGAGCAGTTCTTC.

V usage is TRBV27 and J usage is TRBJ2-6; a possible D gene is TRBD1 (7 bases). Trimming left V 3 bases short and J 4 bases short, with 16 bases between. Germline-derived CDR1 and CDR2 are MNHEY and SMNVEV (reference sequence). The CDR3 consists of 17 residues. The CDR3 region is CASSFRQGLAGANVLTF. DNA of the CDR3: TGTGCCAGCAGTTTCCGACAGGGACTTGCCGGGGCCAACGTCCTGACTTTC. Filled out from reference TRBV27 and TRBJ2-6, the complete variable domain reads EAQVTQNPRYLITVTGKKLTVTCSQNMNHEYMSWYRQDPGLGLRQIYYSMNVEVTDKGDVPEGYKVSRKEKRNFPLILESPSPNQTSLYFCASSFRQGLAGANVLTFGAGSRLTVL.

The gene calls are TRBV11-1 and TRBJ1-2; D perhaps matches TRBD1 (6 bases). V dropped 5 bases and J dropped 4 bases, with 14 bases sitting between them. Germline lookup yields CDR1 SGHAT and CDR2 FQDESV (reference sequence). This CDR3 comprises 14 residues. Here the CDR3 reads CASSHRQASYGYTF. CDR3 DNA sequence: TGTGCCAGCAGCCATCGACAGGCATCCTATGGCTACACCTTC.